Listed below are T cell receptor beta chains from one sample, sequenced in a study of OX40 agonist ivuxolimab in advanced cancers. Profiling relied on immunoSEQ multiplex PCR, and the TCRdb table lists in-frame clones only, not all of them. Of tens of thousands of clones in the sample, 91% are singletons; the top ten hold roughly 4.4%. Sequencing was performed on CD4+ or CD8+ T cells sorted from blood, taken in a trial of the OX40 agonist ivuxolimab. These TCRs come from an adult with an advanced solid tumor such as melanoma, head and neck, liver or kidney cancer. Both conserved end residues are part of each CDR3. Fields, in order: V gene, clone size, J gene, D gene, CDR3 DNA, CDR3 protein. D genes are given only for firm matches. Clone size is shown for a subset of rows, as once, few, many or a class of expanded clone.

TRBV18	.	TRBJ1-2	TRBD1	TGTGCCAGCTCACCAGCTTGGACAGGGAAGTCCGGGGAGAATGGCTACACCTTC	CASSPAWTGKSGENGYTF
TRBV7-6	once	TRBJ2-3	.	TGTGCCAGCAGCCTTTCGGGATTCACAGATACGCAGTATTTT	CASSLSGFTDTQYF
TRBV7-9	.	TRBJ2-1	TRBD2	TGTGCCAGCAGCTTAGGCGGGGGAGACAATGAGCAGTTCTTC	CASSLGGGDNEQFF
TRBV7-9	.	TRBJ2-1	.	TGTGCCAGCAGTCAGAACCGGGACTCCCAGTCCTACAATGAGCAGTTCTTC	CASSQNRDSQSYNEQFF
TRBV5-1	.	TRBJ2-1	.	TGCGCCAGCAGCGACGGGGGCTCCTACAATGAGCAGTTCTTC	CASSDGGSYNEQFF
TRBV19	.	TRBJ1-1	.	TGTGCCAGTAGTATCGGTGTGAACACTGAAGCTTTCTTT	CASSIGVNTEAFF
TRBV4-1	.	TRBJ2-7	.	TGCGCCAGCAGTCCTACTGACATTCTAACCATCCAGCAGTACTTC	CASSPTDILTIQQYF
TRBV11-2	.	TRBJ1-2	.	TGTGCCAGCAGCTTGACAGCTTCTAACTATGGCTACACCTTC	CASSLTASNYGYTF
TRBV12-5	.	TRBJ2-2	.	TGTGCTAGTGCTTGGCGGGAGCTGTTTTTT	CASAWRELFF
TRBV6-1	.	TRBJ2-7	.	TGTGCCAGCAGCGCGGGACGGCACTCCTACGAGCAGTACTTC	CASSAGRHSYEQYF
TRBV6-1	.	TRBJ1-3	.	TGTGCCAGCAGTGAGCGGAGGGGAAAGGGAAACACCATATATTTT	CASSERRGKGNTIYF
TRBV9	.	TRBJ2-3	TRBD2	TGTGCCAGCAGCATTTTAGCGGGAGAGGCAGATACGCAGTATTTT	CASSILAGEADTQYF
TRBV9	.	TRBJ2-3	.	TGTGCCAGCAGCGTCTATAGCGCGCCCAGGAGCACAGATACGCAGTATTTT	CASSVYSAPRSTDTQYF
TRBV6-4	.	TRBJ2-6	.	TGTTCGAGCTCTGGGGCCAACGTCCTGACTTTC	CSSSGANVLTF
TRBV7-2	.	TRBJ2-7	TRBD2	TGTGCCAGCAGCTCAAAATTGGGACTAGGGTGGGAGCAGTACTTC	CASSSKLGLGWEQYF
TRBV5-6	once	TRBJ2-5	.	TGTGCCAGCAGCTGGGACGCAAACCCTCCGGGGACCCAGTACTTC	CASSWDANPPGTQYF
TRBV28	.	TRBJ2-3	.	TGTGCCAGCAGTTGGAGGACCACAGATACGCAGTATTTT	CASSWRTTDTQYF
TRBV18	.	TRBJ1-4	.	TGTGCCAGCTCACCGACATCGGACGGCATTGAAAAACTGTTTTTT	CASSPTSDGIEKLFF
TRBV28	medium-sized	TRBJ1-6	TRBD1	TGTGCCAGTAAACCGGGACAGGGTGCTTCACCCCTCCACTTT	CASKPGQGASPLHF
TRBV9	few	TRBJ2-7	TRBD1	TGTGCCAGCAGCGGAGACCGGGACAGGGTCTACGAGCAGTACTTC	CASSGDRDRVYEQYF
TRBV27	.	TRBJ1-5	.	TGTGCCAGCAGTCTACAGGGAAGTAATCAGCCCCAGCATTTT	CASSLQGSNQPQHF
TRBV28	.	TRBJ2-5	TRBD2	TGTGCCAGCAGGTCCCCGCAGCGGGACGAGCAAGAGACCCAGTACTTC	CASRSPQRDEQETQYF
TRBV7-9	.	TRBJ2-2	TRBD2	TGTGCCAGCAGCTCGACTAGCGGGAGTTTAGGCACCGGGGAGCTGTTTTTT	CASSSTSGSLGTGELFF
TRBV14	.	TRBJ2-1	TRBD2	TGTGCCAGCAGCCAAGATGGGAGCGGGAGGGATGAGCAGTTCTTC	CASSQDGSGRDEQFF
TRBV10-2	.	TRBJ1-1	.	TGCGCCAGCCGCGGGGGCGCACCCACTGAAGCTTTCTTT	CASRGGAPTEAFF
TRBV7-2	few	TRBJ1-3	.	TGTGCCAGCAGCCTAGGGTTGGGACTGGGAAACACCATATATTTT	CASSLGLGLGNTIYF
TRBV6-1	.	TRBJ1-6	.	TGTGCCAGCAGTGAATGGGCAGGGGTAGATTCACCCCTCCACTTT	CASSEWAGVDSPLHF
TRBV27	.	TRBJ2-3	TRBD2	TGTGCCAGCAGTTTCGTACTAGCGGGGATGGGGGCAGATACGCAGTATTTT	CASSFVLAGMGADTQYF
TRBV7-3	.	TRBJ2-1	TRBD2	TGTGCCAGCAGCCCAAGACTAGCGGGAGAGTCCTACAATGAGCAGTTCTTC	CASSPRLAGESYNEQFF
TRBV5-4	.	TRBJ2-7	TRBD1	TGTGCCAGCAGCTTGGGGACAGGGGCCTCCTACGAGCAGTACTTC	CASSLGTGASYEQYF
TRBV27	.	TRBJ2-5	.	TGTGCCAGCAGTTTAATAGGGGGCCAAGAGACCCAGTACTTC	CASSLIGGQETQYF
TRBV5-4	.	TRBJ2-1	.	TGTGCCAGCAGCCTCTCGCCCCACTCCTACAATGAGCAGTTCTTC	CASSLSPHSYNEQFF
TRBV4-1	.	TRBJ1-2	.	TGCGCCAGCAGCGAAGTTTCAGGGAATGGCTACACCTTC	CASSEVSGNGYTF
TRBV7-9	once	TRBJ2-1	.	TGTGCCAGCAGCTTCGAGGGTTCCTACAATGAGCAGTTCTTC	CASSFEGSYNEQFF
TRBV15	.	TRBJ2-2	.	TGTGCCACCAGCCGCGAGGGGGAGCTGTTTTTT	CATSREGELFF
TRBV27	.	TRBJ2-7	TRBD2	TGTGCCAGCAGTACAGGACTAGGCTCCTACGAGCAGTACTTC	CASSTGLGSYEQYF
TRBV7-9	few	TRBJ2-7	TRBD1	TGTGCCAGCAGCCCCGGGACAGGGGCCGCCGAGCAGTACTTC	CASSPGTGAAEQYF
TRBV6-4	.	TRBJ2-1	.	TGTGCCAGCAGTGACCGGGACCAAGATGAGCAGTTCTTC	CASSDRDQDEQFF
TRBV29-1	.	TRBJ2-7	TRBD2	TGCAGCGTTCGGGAGCTTAGCGGGAAGAGCTCCTACGAGCAGTACTTC	CSVRELSGKSSYEQYF
TRBV9	.	TRBJ1-1	.	TGTGCCAGCAGCGCTGGGGAGTTCACTGAAGCTTTCTTT	CASSAGEFTEAFF
TRBV30	.	TRBJ2-1	.	TGTGCCTGGAGTGCCCGACTAGGGGGATACTACAATGAGCAGTTCTTC	CAWSARLGGYYNEQFF
TRBV28	.	TRBJ1-1	.	TGTGCCAGCAGTTATCAGACAGGTGACATGAACACTGAAGCTTTCTTT	CASSYQTGDMNTEAFF
TRBV4-1	.	TRBJ1-1	.	TGCGCCAGCAGCCAAGTCCCTGGGGACATTACTTTCTTT	CASSQVPGDITFF
TRBV27	.	TRBJ2-1	.	TGTGCCAGCAGTTTTAGTTCCTACAATGAGCAGTTCTTC	CASSFSSYNEQFF
TRBV7-9	few	TRBJ2-1	TRBD2	TGTGCCAGCGGATTGACTAGCGTCTCCTACAATGAGCAGTTCTTC	CASGLTSVSYNEQFF
TRBV5-1	.	TRBJ2-2	.	TGCGCCAGCAGCTTGAACACCGGGGAGCTGTTTTTT	CASSLNTGELFF
TRBV7-9	.	TRBJ1-1	.	TGTGCCAGCAGCTTAGATCAGGGCACTGAAGCTTTCTTT	CASSLDQGTEAFF
TRBV27	.	TRBJ2-7	.	TGTGCCAGCAGTTTTCCAGGAGCCTACGAGCAGTACTTC	CASSFPGAYEQYF
TRBV2	.	TRBJ2-6	.	TGTGCCAGCAGTGAATTAAAGGGCGCCGAGCCCTCTGGGGCCAACGTCCTGACTTTC	CASSELKGAEPSGANVLTF
TRBV6-5	.	TRBJ1-6	.	TGTGCCAGCAGTTACTCCTTGGGACATACTAATTCACCCCTCCACTTT	CASSYSLGHTNSPLHF
TRBV5-5	.	TRBJ2-1	.	TGTGCCAGCAGCTTGGGTCGGGAGAGGTGGAATGAGCAGTTCTTC	CASSLGRERWNEQFF
TRBV9	.	TRBJ2-7	TRBD1	TGTGCCAGCAGCGCGTTCCCGGGACAGGGGGACGAGCAGTACTTC	CASSAFPGQGDEQYF
TRBV14	.	TRBJ1-1	.	TGTGCCAGCAGCCAAGCCCGTGTGAAAGGGACCCGGATTGAAGCTTTCTTT	CASSQARVKGTRIEAFF